This T cell receptor beta chain was sequenced for a study of T cell repertoires in cytomegalovirus infection. Study in general: An indication of both CMV infection and matching HLA type came from public TCR beta signatures.

This clonotype was seen ten or more times. TCRdb analysed the reads with MiXCR anew, one entry per CDR3 protein. The table shows more than 400,000 distinct CDR3 sequences, with about 30% occurring only once. The TCR sequence derives from a human donor in good health (CMV status not recorded). Some clones in this sample may be carry-over from other donors' samples. Sequenced: PBMCs.

CDR3 region: CASSLGPNSGNTIYF. CDR3 DNA: TGTGCCAGCAGTTTAGGGCCGAACTCTGGAAACACCATATATTTT. The chain employs TRBV12-3 or TRBV12-4 and TRBJ1-3, with D hard to call. Trimming took 1 base from V and 0 from J, leaving 7 bases between them. The CDR3 has 15 residues.